This entry features one T cell receptor beta chain sequence. The antigen is unknown. The CDR3 is 16 residues long. These data originate in a study of shared clonotypes between healthy human individuals. Across the whole study: A donor's plate count was three for CD4 naive and three for CD4 memory; CD8 naive had two and CD8 memory one. General study results and limits: Clonotype sharing across donors was expected to vary with sequencing depth.

Naive CD8 cells, CD45RO-negative and positively selected for CCR7, excluded terminally differentiated effector memory CD45RA+ cells. Profiling relied on immunoSEQ multiplex PCR, and the TCRdb table lists in-frame clones only, not all of them. The table lists over 800,000 clones, more than 85% of them singletons. Sequenced material: naive CD8+ T cells sorted from blood. The TCR comes from a man younger than 45 in good health. V and J are TRBV21-1 and TRBJ2-3; TRBD2 is the table's D call, not checked against the DNA. TRBV21-1 constitutes a pseudogene. The CDR3 is CASSIAGLAGPDTQYF. In DNA, the CDR3 is TGTGCCAGCAGCATTGCCGGACTAGCGGGTCCAGATACGCAGTATTTT.